This T cell receptor (beta chain) was identified during a study of cytomegalovirus exposure and HLA in healthy donors. V lost 4 bases, J lost 9 bases, and 10 bases stayed unmatched. Germline CDR1 is SGHRS and CDR2 is YFSETQ. CDR3 length equals 15 residues. Whole-study results and caveats: Some public TCRs appeared in many individuals, while most sequences were rare. The tendency of first-cohort TCR clusters to co-occur in the 100 to 150 validation repertoires was identified by a subsequent analysis.

Only in-frame clones appear in the TCRdb table, and some are missing; sequencing was by immunoSEQ multiplex PCR. This table has approximately 200,000 clones, 75% to 95% appearing once. As for this clone: The antigen is undetermined.

Input material: PBMCs. The receptor's source is a woman between 18 and 29 years old in good health and CMV-seronegative. The rearrangement joins TRBV5-1 to TRBJ2-1, with 10 bases identical to TRBD2. The CDR3, as DNA: TGCGCCAGCAGCCCCCGGACTAGCGGAAGTGTTGAGCAGTTCTTC. It is translated as CASSPRTSGSVEQFF.